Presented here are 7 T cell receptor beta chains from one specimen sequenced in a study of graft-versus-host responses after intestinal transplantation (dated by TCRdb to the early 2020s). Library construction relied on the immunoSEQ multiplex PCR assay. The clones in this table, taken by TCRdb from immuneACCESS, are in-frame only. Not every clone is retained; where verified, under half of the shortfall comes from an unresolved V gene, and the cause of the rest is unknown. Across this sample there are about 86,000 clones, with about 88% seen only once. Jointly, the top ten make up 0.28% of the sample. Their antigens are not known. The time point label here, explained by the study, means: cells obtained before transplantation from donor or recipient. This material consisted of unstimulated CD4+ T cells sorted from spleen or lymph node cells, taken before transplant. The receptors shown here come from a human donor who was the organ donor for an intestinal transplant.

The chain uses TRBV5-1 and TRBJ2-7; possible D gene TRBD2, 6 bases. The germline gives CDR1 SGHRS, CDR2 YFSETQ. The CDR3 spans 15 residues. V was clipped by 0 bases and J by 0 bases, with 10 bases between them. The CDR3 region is CASSLGRGSSYEQYF. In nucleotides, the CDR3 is TGCGCCAGCAGCTTGGGTCGGGGGAGCTCCTACGAGCAGTACTTC.

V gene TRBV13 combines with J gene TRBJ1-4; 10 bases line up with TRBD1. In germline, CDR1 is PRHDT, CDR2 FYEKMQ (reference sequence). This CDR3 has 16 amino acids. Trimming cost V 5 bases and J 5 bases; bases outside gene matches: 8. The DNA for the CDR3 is TGTGCCAGCAGCCCCGACAGGGGGCAGGTGAATGAAAAACTGTTTTTT. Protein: CASSPDRGQVNEKLFF.

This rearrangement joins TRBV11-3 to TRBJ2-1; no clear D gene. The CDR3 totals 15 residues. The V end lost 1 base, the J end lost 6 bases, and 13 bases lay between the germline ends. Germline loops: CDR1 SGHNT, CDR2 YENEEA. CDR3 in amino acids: CASSLGGFARNEQFF. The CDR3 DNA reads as TGTGCCAGCAGCTTAGGTGGCTTTGCTCGCAATGAGCAGTTCTTC.

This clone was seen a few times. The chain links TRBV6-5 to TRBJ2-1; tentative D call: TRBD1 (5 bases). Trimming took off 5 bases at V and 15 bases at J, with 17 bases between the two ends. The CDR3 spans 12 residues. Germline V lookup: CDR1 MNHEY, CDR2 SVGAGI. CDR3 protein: CASSPPESTGFF. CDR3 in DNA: TGTGCCAGCAGTCCCCCAGAATCCACAGGGTTCTTC.

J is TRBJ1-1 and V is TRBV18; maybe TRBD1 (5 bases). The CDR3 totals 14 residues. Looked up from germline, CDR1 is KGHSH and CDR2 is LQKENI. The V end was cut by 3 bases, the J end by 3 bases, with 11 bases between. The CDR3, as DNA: TGTGCCAGCTCACCGACAGCGTTCGACACTGAAGCTTTCTTT. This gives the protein CASSPTAFDTEAFF.

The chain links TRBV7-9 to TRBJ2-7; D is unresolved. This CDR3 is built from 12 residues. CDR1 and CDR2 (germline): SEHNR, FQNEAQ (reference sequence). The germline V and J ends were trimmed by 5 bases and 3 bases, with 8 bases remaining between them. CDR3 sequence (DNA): TGTGCCAGCAGCCGGGTCAGCTACGAGCAGTACTTC. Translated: CASSRVSYEQYF.

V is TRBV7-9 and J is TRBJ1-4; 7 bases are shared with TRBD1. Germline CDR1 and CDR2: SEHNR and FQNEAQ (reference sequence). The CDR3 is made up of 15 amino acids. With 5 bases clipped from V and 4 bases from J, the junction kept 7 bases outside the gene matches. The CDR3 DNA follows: TGTGCCAGCAGCGCTACAGGGGCGGGTAATGAAAAACTGTTTTTT. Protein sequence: CASSATGAGNEKLFF.